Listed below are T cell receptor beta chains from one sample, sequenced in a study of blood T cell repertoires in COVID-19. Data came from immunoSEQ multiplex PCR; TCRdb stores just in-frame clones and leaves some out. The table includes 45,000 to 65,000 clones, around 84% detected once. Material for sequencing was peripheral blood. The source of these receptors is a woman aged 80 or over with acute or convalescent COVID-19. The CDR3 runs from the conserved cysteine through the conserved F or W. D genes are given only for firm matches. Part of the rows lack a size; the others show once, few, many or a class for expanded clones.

cdr3_nt: TGTGCCAGTAGCGACACTTTGGATAGCAATCAGCCCCAGCATTTT
cdr3_aa: CASSDTLDSNQPQHF
j_call: TRBJ1-5
d_call: .
v_call: TRBV19
clone_size: .

cdr3_nt: TGTGCCAGCACCCCTTGGGAACAGGGTATGTCTGGAAACACCATATATTTT
cdr3_aa: CASTPWEQGMSGNTIYF
j_call: TRBJ1-3
d_call: .
v_call: TRBV11-2
clone_size: .

cdr3_nt: TGTGCCAGCAGCCAAGAGCCTAGCGTAAGCACAGATACGCAGTATTTT
cdr3_aa: CASSQEPSVSTDTQYF
j_call: TRBJ2-3
d_call: .
v_call: TRBV4-2
clone_size: .

cdr3_nt: TGCGCCAGCAGCTGGACAGGGGAGTACACTGAAGCTTTCTTT
cdr3_aa: CASSWTGEYTEAFF
j_call: TRBJ1-1
d_call: TRBD1
v_call: TRBV5-1
clone_size: .

cdr3_nt: TGTGCCAGCAGTCCCCTAACCGGTCCCGGGGAGCTGTTTTTT
cdr3_aa: CASSPLTGPGELFF
j_call: TRBJ2-2
d_call: .
v_call: TRBV2
clone_size: few

cdr3_nt: TGTGCCAGCAGCTTGGACAGGGAGCGTGGCTACACCTTC
cdr3_aa: CASSLDRERGYTF
j_call: TRBJ1-2
d_call: .
v_call: TRBV5-4
clone_size: .

cdr3_nt: TGCAGTGCTAGTCTCGGGGGAGACTATAACTATGGCTACACCTTC
cdr3_aa: CSASLGGDYNYGYTF
j_call: TRBJ1-2
d_call: .
v_call: TRBV20-1
clone_size: few

cdr3_nt: TGTGCCAGCAGCCCGGCAGGGGTGAGTTATGGCTACACCTTC
cdr3_aa: CASSPAGVSYGYTF
j_call: TRBJ1-2
d_call: .
v_call: TRBV3-1/TRBV3-2
clone_size: .

cdr3_nt: TGTGCCAGCAGTGAAGGGGCTCTTGGTCAGCCCCAGCATTTT
cdr3_aa: CASSEGALGQPQHF
j_call: TRBJ1-5
d_call: .
v_call: TRBV25-1
clone_size: .

cdr3_nt: TGTGCCACCAGCAGAGATCTCTTTGGAGGTGGGGAGACCCAGTACTTC
cdr3_aa: CATSRDLFGGGETQYF
j_call: TRBJ2-5
d_call: .
v_call: TRBV15
clone_size: .

cdr3_nt: TGCAGCGTTAGGACAGGCAATCAGCCCCAGCATTTT
cdr3_aa: CSVRTGNQPQHF
j_call: TRBJ1-5
d_call: .
v_call: TRBV29-1
clone_size: .

cdr3_nt: TGCGCCAGCAGCTTGGCCCAGGAGGGCCTTGGCTACACCTTC
cdr3_aa: CASSLAQEGLGYTF
j_call: TRBJ1-2
d_call: .
v_call: TRBV5-1
clone_size: many

cdr3_nt: TGTGCCAGCAGCCCGGGTAGCGGGGGCCTGGGCGAGACCCAGTACTTC
cdr3_aa: CASSPGSGGLGETQYF
j_call: TRBJ2-5
d_call: TRBD2
v_call: TRBV11-2
clone_size: .

cdr3_nt: TGTGCCAGCAGCTTTAGCGGGGGGGGAGGTGAGCAGTTCTTC
cdr3_aa: CASSFSGGGGEQFF
j_call: TRBJ2-1
d_call: TRBD2
v_call: TRBV7-9
clone_size: once

cdr3_nt: TGCGCCAGCAGCAGGTCTAGCGGGGAGAACACCGGGGAGCTGTTTTTT
cdr3_aa: CASSRSSGENTGELFF
j_call: TRBJ2-2
d_call: TRBD2
v_call: TRBV4-1
clone_size: .

cdr3_nt: TGTGCCAGCAGCTTCGCTAGCGGGGGGGCGGGTGAGCAGTTCTTC
cdr3_aa: CASSFASGGAGEQFF
j_call: TRBJ2-1
d_call: TRBD2
v_call: TRBV7-6
clone_size: .

cdr3_nt: TGTGCCAGCTCACCTAGCCTACCCGGATTGCAGAATGAGCAGTTCTTC
cdr3_aa: CASSPSLPGLQNEQFF
j_call: TRBJ2-1
d_call: .
v_call: TRBV18
clone_size: .

cdr3_nt: TGTGCCAGCAGCGTAGAATTAGCGGGGACAACCGGGGAGCTGTTTTTT
cdr3_aa: CASSVELAGTTGELFF
j_call: TRBJ2-2
d_call: TRBD2
v_call: TRBV9
clone_size: .

cdr3_nt: TGTGCCAGTCGAACCTCACTAGCGGGGGGGAACACCGGGGAGCTGTTTTTT
cdr3_aa: CASRTSLAGGNTGELFF
j_call: TRBJ2-2
d_call: TRBD2
v_call: TRBV19
clone_size: once

cdr3_nt: TGTGCCAGCAGCCAGGACAGTACCTACGAGCAGTACTTC
cdr3_aa: CASSQDSTYEQYF
j_call: TRBJ2-7
d_call: .
v_call: TRBV11-3
clone_size: .

cdr3_nt: TGTGCCTGGATGGCCTCCTACGAGCAGTACTTC
cdr3_aa: CAWMASYEQYF
j_call: TRBJ2-7
d_call: .
v_call: TRBV30
clone_size: .

cdr3_nt: TGTGCCAGTAGTATTGGGACAGATTACGAGCAGTACTTC
cdr3_aa: CASSIGTDYEQYF
j_call: TRBJ2-7
d_call: TRBD1
v_call: TRBV19
clone_size: .

cdr3_nt: TGTGCCAGCAGCTTATTGTCAGAAACTGAAGCTTTCTTT
cdr3_aa: CASSLLSETEAFF
j_call: TRBJ1-1
d_call: .
v_call: TRBV11-3
clone_size: .

cdr3_nt: TGCGCCAGCAGCCTAGGGGACAGGGTCACCGGGGAGCTGTTTTTT
cdr3_aa: CASSLGDRVTGELFF
j_call: TRBJ2-2
d_call: TRBD1
v_call: TRBV5-1
clone_size: .

cdr3_nt: TGTGCCTGGAGTGTTGGACAGGGCGCCACAGATACGCAGTATTTT
cdr3_aa: CAWSVGQGATDTQYF
j_call: TRBJ2-3
d_call: TRBD1
v_call: TRBV30
clone_size: .

cdr3_nt: TGTGCCAGACCCAGGGGCTCCTACGAGCAGTACTTC
cdr3_aa: CARPRGSYEQYF
j_call: TRBJ2-7
d_call: .
v_call: TRBV19
clone_size: .

cdr3_nt: TGCGCCAGCAGCTCCTGGACAGGGTCCACCGAGCAGTACTTC
cdr3_aa: CASSSWTGSTEQYF
j_call: TRBJ2-7
d_call: TRBD1
v_call: TRBV5-1
clone_size: .

cdr3_nt: TGTGCCAGCAGCGTAGACGGGGTGAGGGATGAAAAACTGTTTTTT
cdr3_aa: CASSVDGVRDEKLFF
j_call: TRBJ1-4
d_call: .
v_call: TRBV9
clone_size: .

cdr3_nt: TGTGCCAGCAGTTTCGGGACAGAAAATCAGCCCCAGCATTTT
cdr3_aa: CASSFGTENQPQHF
j_call: TRBJ1-5
d_call: TRBD1
v_call: TRBV27
clone_size: once

cdr3_nt: TGTGCCAGTATGGGGACAGGGGTAAATGGCTACACCTTC
cdr3_aa: CASMGTGVNGYTF
j_call: TRBJ1-2
d_call: TRBD1
v_call: TRBV19
clone_size: .

cdr3_nt: TGTGCCAGCTGCGGTTATTATGGTGAAAAACTGTTTTTT
cdr3_aa: CASCGYYGEKLFF
j_call: TRBJ1-4
d_call: .
v_call: TRBV6-5
clone_size: .

cdr3_nt: TGTGCCAGCAGGCCGAGGGCCTTCTCTGGAAACACCATATATTTT
cdr3_aa: CASRPRAFSGNTIYF
j_call: TRBJ1-3
d_call: .
v_call: TRBV6-5
clone_size: once

cdr3_nt: TGCGCCAGCAGCCACGGAGAGGGCTATGGCTACACCTTC
cdr3_aa: CASSHGEGYGYTF
j_call: TRBJ1-2
d_call: .
v_call: TRBV5-1
clone_size: .

cdr3_nt: TGTGCCAGTAGTTTAGCTGACAACTCCTACAATGAGCAGTTCTTC
cdr3_aa: CASSLADNSYNEQFF
j_call: TRBJ2-1
d_call: .
v_call: TRBV19
clone_size: .

cdr3_nt: TGTGCCAGCAGGCTGACAGGGACTTCTGCACAAGATACGCAGTATTTT
cdr3_aa: CASRLTGTSAQDTQYF
j_call: TRBJ2-3
d_call: .
v_call: TRBV2
clone_size: .

cdr3_nt: TGTGCCTGGAGTAAGGACAGCTACAATCAGCCCCAGCATTTT
cdr3_aa: CAWSKDSYNQPQHF
j_call: TRBJ1-5
d_call: .
v_call: TRBV30
clone_size: .

cdr3_nt: TGTGCCAGCAGTTATGGGGACACCCGGATTAAAGCTTTCTTT
cdr3_aa: CASSYGDTRIKAFF
j_call: TRBJ1-1
d_call: .
v_call: TRBV6-5
clone_size: .